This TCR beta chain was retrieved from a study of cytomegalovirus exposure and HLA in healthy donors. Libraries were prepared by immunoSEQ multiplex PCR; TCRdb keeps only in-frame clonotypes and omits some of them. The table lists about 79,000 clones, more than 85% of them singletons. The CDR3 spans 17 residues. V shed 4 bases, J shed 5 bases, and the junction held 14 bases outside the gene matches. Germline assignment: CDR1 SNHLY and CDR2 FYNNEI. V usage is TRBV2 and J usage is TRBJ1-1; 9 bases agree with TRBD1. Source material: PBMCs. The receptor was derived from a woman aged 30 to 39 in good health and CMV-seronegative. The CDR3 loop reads CASSGWDRVRFTTEAFF. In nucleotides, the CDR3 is TGTGCCAGCAGTGGGTGGGACAGGGTCAGGTTTACTACTGAAGCTTTCTTT.